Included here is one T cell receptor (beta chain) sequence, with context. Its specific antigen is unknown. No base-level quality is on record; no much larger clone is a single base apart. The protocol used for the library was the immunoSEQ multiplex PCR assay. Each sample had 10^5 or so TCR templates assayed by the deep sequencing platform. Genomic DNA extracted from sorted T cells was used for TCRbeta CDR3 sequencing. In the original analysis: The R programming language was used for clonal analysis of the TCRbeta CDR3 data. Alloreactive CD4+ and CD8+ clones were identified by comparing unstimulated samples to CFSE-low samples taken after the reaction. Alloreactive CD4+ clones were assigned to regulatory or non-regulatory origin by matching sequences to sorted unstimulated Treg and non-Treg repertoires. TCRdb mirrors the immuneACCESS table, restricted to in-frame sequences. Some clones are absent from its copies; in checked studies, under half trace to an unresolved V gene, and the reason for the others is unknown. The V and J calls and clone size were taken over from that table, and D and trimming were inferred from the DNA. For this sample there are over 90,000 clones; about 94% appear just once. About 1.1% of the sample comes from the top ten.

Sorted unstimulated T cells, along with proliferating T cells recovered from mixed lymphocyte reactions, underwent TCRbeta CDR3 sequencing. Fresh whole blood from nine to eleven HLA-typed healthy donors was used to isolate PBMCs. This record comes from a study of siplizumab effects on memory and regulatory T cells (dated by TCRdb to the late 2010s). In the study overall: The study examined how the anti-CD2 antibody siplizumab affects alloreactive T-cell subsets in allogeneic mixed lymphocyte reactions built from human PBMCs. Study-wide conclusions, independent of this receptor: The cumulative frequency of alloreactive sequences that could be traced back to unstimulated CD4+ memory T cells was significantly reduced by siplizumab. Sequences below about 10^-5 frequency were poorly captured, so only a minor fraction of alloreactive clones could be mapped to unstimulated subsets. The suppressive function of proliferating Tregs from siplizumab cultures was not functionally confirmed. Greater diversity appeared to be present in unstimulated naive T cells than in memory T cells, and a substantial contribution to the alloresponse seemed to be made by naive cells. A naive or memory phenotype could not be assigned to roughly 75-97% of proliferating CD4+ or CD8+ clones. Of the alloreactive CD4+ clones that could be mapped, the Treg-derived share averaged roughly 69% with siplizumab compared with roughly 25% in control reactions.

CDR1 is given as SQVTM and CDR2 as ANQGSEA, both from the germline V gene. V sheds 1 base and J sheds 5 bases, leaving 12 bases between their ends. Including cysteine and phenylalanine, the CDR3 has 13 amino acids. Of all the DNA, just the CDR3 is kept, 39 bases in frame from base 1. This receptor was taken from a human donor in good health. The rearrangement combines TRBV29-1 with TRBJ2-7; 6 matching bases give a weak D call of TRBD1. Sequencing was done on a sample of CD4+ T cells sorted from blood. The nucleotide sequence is TGCAGCGTTGAAGTCCCCCCAGGGGACGAGCAGTACTTC. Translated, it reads CSVEVPPGDEQYF.